The 8 T cell receptor beta chains listed next were all sequenced from one sample in a study of shared clonotypes between healthy human individuals. Method: immunoSEQ multiplex PCR; TCRdb's copy keeps in-frame clones and lacks some. The table lists 1.6 million or so clones, over 95% of them singletons. Specimen: naive CD4+ T cells sorted from blood. Subset: CD45RA+ positively selected. All receptors derive from a man between 25 and 39 years old in good health.

This chain connects TRBV4-1 to TRBJ2-7; the D gene is possibly TRBD2 (6 bases). The CDR3 totals 14 residues. CDR1 and CDR2 (germline): MGHRA, YSYEKL. The V gene lost 2 bases and the J gene lost 0 bases, with 8 bases spanning the gap. The CDR3 protein is CASSQRGSSYEQYF. The CDR3 DNA follows: TGCGCCAGCAGCCAACGGGGGAGCTCCTACGAGCAGTACTTC.

The V and J genes are TRBV5-6 and TRBJ2-1; the D gene is possibly TRBD2 (6 bases). Germline lookup yields CDR1 SGHDT and CDR2 YYEEEE. The germline V and J ends were trimmed by 3 bases and 4 bases, with 11 bases remaining between them. This CDR3 contains 14 residues. CDR3 region: CASSSGVRYNEQFF. DNA of the CDR3: TGTGCCAGCAGCTCGGGGGTAAGGTACAATGAGCAGTTCTTC.

V gene TRBV2 combines with J gene TRBJ1-2; D is unclear. The V gene's germline CDR1 is SNHLY and CDR2 FYNNEI. V was trimmed by 3 bases and J by 2 bases, leaving 7 bases between them. The CDR3 runs 13 residues. CDR3 amino acids: CASSDGENYGYTF. CDR3 DNA sequence: TGTGCCAGCAGTGACGGGGAGAACTATGGCTACACCTTC.

The chain links TRBV11-2 to TRBJ2-4; 9 bases are shared with TRBD1. Germline V gene sequence: CDR1 SGHAT, CDR2 FQNNGV. The CDR3 length is 16 residues. Trimming cost V 1 base and J 8 bases; bases outside gene matches: 9. Here the CDR3 DNA reads TGTGCCAGCAGCTTAGGCCGGGACAGGGTCCGGGACATTCAGTACTTC. Protein sequence: CASSLGRDRVRDIQYF.

This chain uses TRBV5-4 with TRBJ2-5; the match to TRBD2 covers 11 bases. Unmatched junction bases numbered 12, after V lost 3 bases and J lost 5 bases. This CDR3 is built from 17 residues. Germline V lookup: CDR1 SGHNT, CDR2 YYREEE (reference sequence). CDR3 sequence reads: CASSSAKTSGSRETQYF. The CDR3 DNA follows: TGTGCCAGCAGCTCCGCTAAAACTAGCGGGAGCCGTGAGACCCAGTACTTC.

The chain has TRBV7-8 and TRBJ1-4; D call uncertain. V lost 4 bases and J 17 bases, leaving 17 bases between the germline ends. This CDR3 contains 12 residues. The germline V gene encodes CDR1 SGHVS and CDR2 FQNEAQ. CDR3 region: CASSSLRNRVFF. In DNA form, the CDR3 reads TGTGCCAGCAGCTCCTTAAGAAACCGGGTCTTTTTT.

This clone has just one count. The chain has TRBV7-2 and TRBJ1-2; a possible D gene is TRBD1 (6 bases). Germline values: CDR1 SGHTA, CDR2 FQGNSA. Between the trimmed V and J ends, which lost 3 bases and 10 bases, there was a span of 24 bases. This CDR3 is 16 amino acids long. Here the CDR3 DNA reads TGTGCCAGCAGCTTGGGTTTTTGGGGACAAGGATTCGACTACACCTTC. It yields the protein CASSLGFWGQGFDYTF.

The chain employs TRBV5-4 and TRBJ2-7; no firm D call. The CDR3 runs 11 residues. The germline gives CDR1 SGHNT, CDR2 YYREEE (reference sequence). The germline V and J ends were trimmed by 4 bases and 3 bases, with 5 bases remaining between them. CDR3 coding DNA: TGTGCCAGCAGCAAGGACTACGAGCAGTACTTC. Translated, it gives CASSKDYEQYF.